The 21 T cell receptor beta chains in this list originate from one sample, sequenced in a study of shared clonotypes between healthy human individuals. Using immunoSEQ multiplex PCR, the repertoire was profiled, and TCRdb retains in-frame clones only, with some absent. In the table there are about 520,000 clones, approximately 80% of which are singletons. The sequenced sample was PBMCs. These receptors all come from a woman aged 35 to 49 in good health. Some clones in this sample may be carry-over from other donors' samples.

V and J are TRBV7-9 and TRBJ2-4, with no clear D. V lost 1 base and J lost 0, with 10 bases in between. The CDR3 loop spans 16 amino acids. CDR1 SEHNR and CDR2 FQNEAQ come from the germline V gene (reference sequence). CDR3 DNA sequence: TGTGCCAGCAGCTTAGGTTCAGGCCTAGCCAAAAACATTCAGTACTTC. It is translated as CASSLGSGLAKNIQYF.

J is TRBJ1-2 and V is TRBV19; 10 nucleotides agree with TRBD1. Trimming took 6 bases from V and 2 from J; bases not matched to a gene: 3. Germline V CDR1 and CDR2: LNHDA, SQIVND (reference sequence). The CDR3 is 14 amino acids. CDR3 region: CASRPDRGNYGYTF. The CDR3 bases are TGTGCCAGTAGACCGGACAGGGGGAACTATGGCTACACCTTC.

There are a few counts of this clone. V is TRBV19 and J is TRBJ2-1, with a tentative D call TRBD2 (6 bases). Per germline, CDR1 LNHDA and CDR2 SQIVND (reference sequence). V was cut by 2 bases and J by 12 bases, with 14 bases left in between. The CDR3 covers 13 residues. CDR3 residues: CASSISNSGLQFF. In DNA, the CDR3 is TGTGCCAGTAGTATATCGAATAGCGGCCTGCAGTTCTTC. The full variable domain, its missing parts supplied by reference TRBV19 and TRBJ2-1, is DGGITQSPKYLFRKEGQNVTLSCEQNLNHDAMYWYRQDPGQGLRLIYYSQIVNDFQKGDIAEGYSVSREKKESFPLTVTSAQKNPTAFYLCASSISNSGLQFFGPGTRLTVL.

The chain has TRBV28 and TRBJ2-3; 8 bases are a match to TRBD1. CDR3 size: 16 residues. After removal of 4 bases from V and 0 bases from J, the junction contained 6 bases not matched to a gene. Germline CDR1 and CDR2: MDHEN and SYDVKM. CDR3 protein: CASSSPGQGSTDTQYF. CDR3 bases: TGTGCCAGCAGTTCCCCTGGACAGGGTAGCACAGATACGCAGTATTTT. Full variable domain (rest looked up from reference TRBV28 and TRBJ2-3): DVKVTQSSRYLVKRTGEKVFLECVQDMDHENMFWYRQDPGLGLRLIYFSYDVKMKEKGDIPEGYSVSREKKERFSLILESASTNQTSMYLCASSSPGQGSTDTQYFGPGTRLTVL.

The V gene is TRBV9, the J gene TRBJ2-5, with D perhaps TRBD1 or TRBD2 (5 bases each). V lost 4 bases, J lost 7 bases, and 20 bases lay in between. Germline CDR1 SGDLS, CDR2 YYNGEE. This CDR3 spans 15 amino acids. The CDR3 DNA follows: TGTGCCAGCAGCTTTACCCGGGACCCTACTGGGACCCAGTACTTC. This translates into CASSFTRDPTGTQYF.

This rearrangement joins TRBV5-4 to TRBJ2-1, with 13 bases lining up with TRBD2. The J segment lost 8 bases and the V segment lost 3 bases, leaving 5 bases of the junction unmatched. The CDR3 extends over 15 amino acids. Germline assignment: CDR1 SGHNT and CDR2 YYREEE (reference sequence). The CDR3 nucleotides read TGTGCCAGCAGCTGGTGGACTAGCGGGAGTGATGAGCAGTTCTTC. Amino acid sequence: CASSWWTSGSDEQFF.

This clone has only one observation. V gene TRBV7-7 combines with J gene TRBJ2-3; TRBD2 agrees at 8 bases. This CDR3 has 16 residues. Trimming at V came to 5 bases and at J to 0 bases, leaving 7 bases not matched to a gene. Germline assignment: CDR1 SSHAT and CDR2 FNYEAQ (reference sequence). The CDR3 DNA follows: TGTGCCAGCAGCCAGGGCGGGGGGCCAAGCACAGATACGCAGTATTTT. Its protein is CASSQGGGPSTDTQYF.

The count of this clone is one. Compared with germline, one end of the junction differs, possibly owing to a read error. V gene TRBV7-7 combines with J gene TRBJ2-7; the match to TRBD1 covers 9 bases. The CDR3 runs 13 residues. Germline V gene data show CDR1 as SSHAT and CDR2 as FNYEAQ (reference sequence). The CDR3 reads CASSRGQGREQYF. CDR3 sequence (DNA): TGTGCTAGCAGTCGGGGACAGGGAAGGGAGCAGTACTTC.

The sample holds a few counts of this clone. The chain employs TRBV5-1 and TRBJ1-1, with D tentatively TRBD1 (6 bases). This CDR3 has 14 amino acids. Deletions cut 4 bases from V and 1 base from J, with 11 bases between. Germline CDR1 and CDR2: SGHRS and YFSETQ. CDR3 coding DNA: TGCGCCAGCAGCGAGGGGGTTGGGAACACTGAAGCTTTCTTT. It is translated as CASSEGVGNTEAFF.

The chain recombines TRBV2 with TRBJ2-7, with 7 positions matching TRBD2. The germline V gene encodes CDR1 SNHLY and CDR2 FYNNEI. After removal of 4 bases from V and 5 bases from J, the junction contained 14 bases not matched to a gene. The CDR3 spans 16 residues. CDR3 coding DNA: TGTGCCAGCAGTGGGACTAGTAGGGCCCCTTGGGACGAGCAGTACTTC. Protein sequence: CASSGTSRAPWDEQYF. Full variable domain (missing parts from reference TRBV2 and TRBJ2-7): EPEVTQTPSHQVTQMGQEVILRCVPISNHLYFYWYRQILGQKVEFLVSFYNNEISEKSEIFDDQFSVERPDGSNFTLKIRSTKLEDSAMYFCASSGTSRAPWDEQYFGPGTRLTVT.

This clone is medium-sized (0.01 to 0.1%). The chain combines TRBV11-2 with TRBJ2-1, with D possibly called TRBD1 or TRBD2 (5 bases each). This CDR3 has 19 residues. CDR1 and CDR2 from the germline V gene are SGHAT and FQNNGV. V was cut by 1 base and J by 0 bases, with 19 bases left in between. The CDR3 is CASSLGRKLVGGSYNEQFF. CDR3 coding DNA: TGTGCCAGCAGCTTAGGAAGGAAACTGGTTGGGGGCTCCTACAATGAGCAGTTCTTC.

The chain employs TRBV5-1 and TRBJ2-3; 7 bases map to TRBD1. V dropped 4 bases and J dropped 2; count of bases not matched to a gene: 4. This CDR3 contains 14 residues. The germline V gene has CDR1 SGHRS and CDR2 YFSETQ. In nucleotides, the CDR3 is TGCGCCAGCAGCGCCACAGGGGCCACAGATACGCAGTATTTT. Amino acids: CASSATGATDTQYF.

This chain links TRBV25-1 with TRBJ2-7; the D is unclear. V lost 7 bases, J lost 3 bases, and 10 bases lay in between. The CDR3 sequence is 12 residues long. Germline CDR1 and CDR2: MGHDK and SYGVNS. This CDR3 reads CASMGFGYEQYF. The CDR3, as DNA: TGTGCCAGCATGGGGTTTGGCTACGAGCAGTACTTC.

The rearrangement links TRBV6-1 to TRBJ1-1; D gene ambiguous. Trimming cost V 10 bases and J 1 base, with 13 bases left between them. This CDR3 has 13 residues. Germline CDR1 and CDR2: MNHNS and SASEGT. The CDR3 loop reads CATRLAANTEAFF. In nucleotides, the CDR3 is TGTGCCACCCGTTTAGCAGCGAACACTGAAGCTTTCTTT.

This chain's CDR3 is CASSFRDQPQHF. CDR3 DNA sequence: TGTGCCAGCAGCTTCAGGGATCAGCCCCAGCATTTT. The V and J genes are TRBV5-8 and TRBJ1-5; a possible D gene is TRBD1 (5 bases). The germline V gene encodes CDR1 SGHTS and CDR2 YDEGEE. The CDR3 has 12 residues. V gave up 2 bases and J gave up 5 bases, with 5 bases separating them.

The genes are TRBV6-6 and TRBJ2-1; 12 positions match TRBD2. Trimming removed 6 bases from V and 8 bases from J; junction bases left unmatched: 8. Germline CDR1 reads MNHNY; CDR2 reads SVGAGI (reference sequence). CDR3 length: 15 residues. This chain's CDR3 is CASRRLAGVGDEQFF. DNA for the CDR3: TGTGCCAGCAGACGACTAGCGGGAGTGGGGGATGAGCAGTTCTTC.

The chain is built from TRBV7-2 and TRBJ2-7, with unresolved D. CDR1 SGHTA and CDR2 FQGNSA come from the germline V gene. CDR3 length: 15 amino acids. The germline V and J ends were trimmed by 4 bases and 5 bases, with 18 bases remaining between them. The CDR3 loop reads CASSSRLRNPNEQYF. Written as DNA, the CDR3 is TGTGCCAGCAGCTCCCGACTTAGGAACCCCAACGAGCAGTACTTC.

This clone was seen a handful of times. The chain recombines TRBV19 with TRBJ2-3, with 8 bases aligning to TRBD2. After removal of 6 bases from V and 4 bases from J, the junction contained 6 bases not matched to a gene. CDR1 is LNHDA and CDR2 is SQIVND in the germline V gene (reference sequence). The CDR3 loop spans 14 amino acids. This chain's CDR3 is CASRESGSADTQYF. The CDR3 nucleotides are TGTGCCAGTAGGGAGAGCGGGAGCGCAGATACGCAGTATTTT.

The V and J genes are TRBV5-4 and TRBJ1-1; TRBD1 agrees at 7 bases. V lost 4 bases to trimming and J lost 6 bases; unmatched junction nucleotides: 6. This CDR3 is 13 amino acids long. CDR1 is SGHNT and CDR2 is YYREEE in the germline V gene (reference sequence). In nucleotides, the CDR3 is TGTGCCAGCAGCCATGGACAGGAGTCTGAAGCTTTCTTT. Translating gives CASSHGQESEAFF.

At least ten counts were recorded for this clone. Other DNA sequences within the sample encode an identical CDR3. The chain links TRBV2 to TRBJ1-5; 7 bases agree with TRBD1. The CDR3 runs 13 residues. Germline CDR1 and CDR2: SNHLY and FYNNEI. J was trimmed by 3 bases and V by 6 bases; bases with no gene match: 2. The CDR3 loop reads CASRGQSNQPQHF. The CDR3 nucleotides are TGTGCCAGCAGGGGACAGTCCAATCAGCCCCAGCATTTT.

This clone was detected only a few times. The V and J genes are TRBV9 and TRBJ1-2; TRBD1 is a possible D gene (5 bases). CDR3 length: 13 amino acids. With 6 bases removed from V and 3 bases from J, the gap between germline ends came to 12 bases. Germline V CDR1 and CDR2: SGDLS, YYNGEE. CDR3 amino acids: CASTTRGDYGYTF. In nucleotides, the CDR3 is TGTGCCAGCACCACACGGGGGGACTATGGCTACACCTTC.